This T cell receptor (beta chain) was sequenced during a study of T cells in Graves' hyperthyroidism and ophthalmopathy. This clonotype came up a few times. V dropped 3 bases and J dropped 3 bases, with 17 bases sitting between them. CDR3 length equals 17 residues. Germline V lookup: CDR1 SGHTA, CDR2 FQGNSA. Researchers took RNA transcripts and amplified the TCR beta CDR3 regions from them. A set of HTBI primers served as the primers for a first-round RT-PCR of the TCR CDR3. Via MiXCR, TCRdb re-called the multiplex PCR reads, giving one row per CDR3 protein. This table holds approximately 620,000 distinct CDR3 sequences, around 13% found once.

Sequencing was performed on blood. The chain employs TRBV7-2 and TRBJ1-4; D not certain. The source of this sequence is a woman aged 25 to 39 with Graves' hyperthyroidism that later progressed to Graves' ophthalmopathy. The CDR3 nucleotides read TGTGCCAGCAGCTTGTCTTTTCGGACGTTCTCTAATGAAAAACTGTTTTTT. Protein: CASSLSFRTFSNEKLFF.